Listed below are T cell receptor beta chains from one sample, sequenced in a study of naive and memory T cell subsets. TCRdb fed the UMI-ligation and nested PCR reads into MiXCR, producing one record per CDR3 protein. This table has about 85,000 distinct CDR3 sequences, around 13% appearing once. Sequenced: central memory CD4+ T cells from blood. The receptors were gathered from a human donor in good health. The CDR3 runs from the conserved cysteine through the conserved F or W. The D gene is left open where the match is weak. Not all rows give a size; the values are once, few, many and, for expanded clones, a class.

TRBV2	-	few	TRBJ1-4	TGTGCCACTTCGACAGAGCTTAATGAAAAACTGTTTTTT	CATSTELNEKLFF
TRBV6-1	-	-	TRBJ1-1	TGTGCCAGCAGTGCCACCACAGGGACTGAAGCTTTCTTT	CASSATTGTEAFF
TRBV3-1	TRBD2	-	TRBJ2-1	TGTGCCACGGGCCGTCTCGGGAGGGGCTTCAATGAGCAGTTCTTC	CATGRLGRGFNEQFF
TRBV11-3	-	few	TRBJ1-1	TGTGCCAGCAGCTTTGGGTTCAACACTGAAGCTTTCTTT	CASSFGFNTEAFF
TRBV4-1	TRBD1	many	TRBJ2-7	TGCGCCAGCAGCCAAGACGGGACAGGGGATACCTACGAGCAGTACTTC	CASSQDGTGDTYEQYF
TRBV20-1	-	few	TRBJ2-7	TGCAGTGCTAGAGTTCTGGGGGCGAGAGAGAACTACGAGCAGTACTTC	CSARVLGARENYEQYF
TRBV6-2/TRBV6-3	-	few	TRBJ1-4	TGTGCCAGCAGTCCCGAGACAGCCGCTAATGAAAAACTGTTTTTT	CASSPETAANEKLFF
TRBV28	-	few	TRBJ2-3	TGTGCCAGCAGTGCTCCGACAGATACGCAGTATTTT	CASSAPTDTQYF
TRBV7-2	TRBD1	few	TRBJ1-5	TGTGCCAGCAGCTTAGCCGGACAGGGAAGTCAGCCCCAGCATTTT	CASSLAGQGSQPQHF
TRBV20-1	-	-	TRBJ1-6	TGCAGTGTGAACACAGGCTATAATTCACCCCTCCACTTT	CSVNTGYNSPLHF
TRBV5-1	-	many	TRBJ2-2	TGCGCCAGCAGCTTCCAGGGGCCGAACACCGGGGAGCTGTTTTTT	CASSFQGPNTGELFF
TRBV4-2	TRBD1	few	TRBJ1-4	TGTGCCAGCAGCCCTCCGGGACAGGGGCATGAAAAACTGTTTTTT	CASSPPGQGHEKLFF
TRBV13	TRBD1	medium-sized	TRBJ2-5	TGTGCCAGCGGGACAGCACAAGAGACCCAGTACTTC	CASGTAQETQYF
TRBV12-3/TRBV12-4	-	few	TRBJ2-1	TGTGCCAGCAGCATGGACTGGGGTGAGCAGTTCTTC	CASSMDWGEQFF
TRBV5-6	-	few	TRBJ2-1	TGTGCCAGCAGCTTCTGGGAAGGTGAGCAGTTCTTC	CASSFWEGEQFF
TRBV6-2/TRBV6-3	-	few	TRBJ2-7	TGTGCCAGCAGCCTACTTAGTGACTACTTCTACGAGCAGTACTTC	CASSLLSDYFYEQYF
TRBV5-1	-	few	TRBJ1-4	TGCGCCAGCAGCCTGCAGTTTGCAACTAATGAAAAACTGTTTTTT	CASSLQFATNEKLFF
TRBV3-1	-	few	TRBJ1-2	TGTGCCAGCAGCCAAGATGTTCCCCCGACGGGCTACACCTTC	CASSQDVPPTGYTF
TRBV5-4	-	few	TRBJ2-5	TGTGCCAGCAGCTTGTCCCAACTAGTTAAGGAGACCCAGTACTTC	CASSLSQLVKETQYF
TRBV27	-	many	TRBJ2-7	TGTGCCAGCAGTTCACCAACGGGGGTGATCTACGAGCAGTACTTC	CASSSPTGVIYEQYF
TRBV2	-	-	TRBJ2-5	TGTGCCAGCAATGGAGTCAGGGCTGGAGAGACCCAGTACTTC	CASNGVRAGETQYF
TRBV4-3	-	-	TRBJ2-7	TGCGCCAGCAGCCAAGATTGGAGGTCCTACGAGCAGTACTTC	CASSQDWRSYEQYF
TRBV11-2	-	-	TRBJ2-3	TGTGCCAGCAGCTCCTCGGCCGGGGGCAGCACAGATACGCAGTATTTT	CASSSSAGGSTDTQYF
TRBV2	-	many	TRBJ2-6	TGTGCCAGCAGCAGTTCCTCTGGGGCCAACGTCCTGACTTTC	CASSSSSGANVLTF